This TCR beta chain was recorded in a study of blood T cells in healthy people across ages. CDR3 length equals 15 residues. The germline CDR1 and CDR2 sequences are LNHDA and SQIVND (reference sequence). The ends were cut back, 2 bases at V and 8 bases at J, with 18 bases in the middle. Next came a second PCR, run for about 6 to 12 cycles, which used a sample-barcoded 5' primer along with a J-beta primer mix. Through a template-switch adaptor with 12 random nucleotides, each cDNA molecule received a tag. A single record per CDR3 protein comes from TCRdb applying MiXCR to the 5' RACE reads. Among 750,000 to 950,000 distinct CDR3 sequences, around 24% were seen once, and the ten largest hold about 3%. These data were also reused for a study on T cells of mothers and their children. That source reports: The extracted RNA was employed in its entirety for cDNA synthesis, at approximately 1.5 ug per 15 ul. For each mother, over 8 million TCR beta CDR3 reads were obtained, and for each child, 2.5 million to 3 million.

This receptor was identified in a boy younger than 18 in good health. This chain joins TRBV19 and TRBJ1-2, with TRBD1 as a possible D gene (6 bases). What was sequenced was blood. In DNA form, the CDR3 reads TGTGCCAGTAGTATAAGAAGGACAGAGGAGAAGGGCTACACCTTC. Translated, it gives CASSIRRTEEKGYTF.